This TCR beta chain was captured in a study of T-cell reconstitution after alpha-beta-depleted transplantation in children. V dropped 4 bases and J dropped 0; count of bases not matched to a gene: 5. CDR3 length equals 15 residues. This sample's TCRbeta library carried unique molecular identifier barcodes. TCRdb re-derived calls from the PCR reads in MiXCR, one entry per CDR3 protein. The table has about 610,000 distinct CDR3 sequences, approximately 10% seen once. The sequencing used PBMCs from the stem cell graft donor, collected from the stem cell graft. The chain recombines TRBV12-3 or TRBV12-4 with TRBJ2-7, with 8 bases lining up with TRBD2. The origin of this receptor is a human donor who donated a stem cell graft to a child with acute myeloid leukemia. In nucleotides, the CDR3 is TGTGCCAGCAGTTACTCAGGGACTAGCTCCTACGAGCAGTACTTC. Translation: CASSYSGTSSYEQYF.